What follows is one T cell receptor beta chain and its context. Its recognized antigen is unknown. No base quality values were provided; no much bigger clone lies one nucleotide off. This sample was taken from a study of blood T cell repertoires in COVID-19 (dated by TCRdb to about 2020). Concerning the study at large: Collaborator samples came from the United States, Italy and Spain and covered acute and convalescent phases of COVID-19. The material from the prospective study consisted of cDNA or gDNA derived from T cells, B-cell-depleted T cells, or PBMCs. Deeply sampled blood TCRbeta repertoires from subjects exposed to, actively infected with, or recovered from COVID-19 were included in the dataset. The repertoires were released in a freely available public database meant as a resource for research on the immune response to SARS-CoV-2. The samples were drawn from two sources: the first 160 participants of the ongoing ImmuneRACE study, and 1,200 or so subjects contributed by 6 global collaborators. The sample metadata nearly always contained a de-identified subject ID, COVID-19 status, age in years and sex. Where HLA class I and class II types were available, the types were taken from metadata supplied by the sample provider, not from assay-based typing.

TCRbeta CDR3 regions were amplified from genomic DNA by means of the immunoSEQ Assay, a bias-controlled multiplex PCR. Per the original workflow: The number of nucleated cells in each sample was estimated from the amplification of reference gene primers within the assay. Sequence reads were collapsed and filtered to measure the absolute abundance of every unique TCRbeta CDR3 rearrangement. For each sample, productive Simpson clonality was calculated as the square root of Simpson's diversity index over productive rearrangements. Not all clones reach the TCRdb copy of this immuneACCESS table, which keeps in-frame sequences only. Checked studies attribute under half of the gap to unresolved V genes and leave the rest unexplained. That table furnishes V, J and clone size, whereas the DNA furnished D and trimming. Across this sample there are around 37,000 clones, with approximately 80% seen only once. Approximately 1.6% of the sample comes from the top ten.

Results and caveats for the whole study, not just this receptor: How much clinical and demographic metadata was included differed by source and by participant, and the metadata was provided uncurated.

At one collaborating source in Seattle, patients were enrolled during active infection and were followed longitudinally through the course of disease. The collaborating institutions used their own protocols to collect whole blood in K2EDTA tubes. For TCRbeta analysis, collaborator samples were shipped as frozen whole blood, as isolated PBMCs, or as DNA extracted from either sample type. Trimming costs V 4 bases and J 8 bases, and their ends lie 12 bases apart. The CDR3 measures 13 amino acids from cysteine to phenylalanine. Only CDR3 DNA is held: 39 bases, read in frame from base 1. Taken from the germline V gene, the CDR1 and CDR2 loops are MRHNA and SNTAGT.

The TCR originated in a man between 60 and 70 years old with COVID-19, enrolled during active disease. Sequencing was performed on peripheral blood. Here the chain combines TRBV6-4 and TRBJ2-1, with the D gene not confidently named. The CDR3 protein is CASSAGSLYEQFF. The nucleotide sequence reads as follows: TGTGCCAGCAGTGCGGGTAGCCTGTATGAGCAGTTCTTC.